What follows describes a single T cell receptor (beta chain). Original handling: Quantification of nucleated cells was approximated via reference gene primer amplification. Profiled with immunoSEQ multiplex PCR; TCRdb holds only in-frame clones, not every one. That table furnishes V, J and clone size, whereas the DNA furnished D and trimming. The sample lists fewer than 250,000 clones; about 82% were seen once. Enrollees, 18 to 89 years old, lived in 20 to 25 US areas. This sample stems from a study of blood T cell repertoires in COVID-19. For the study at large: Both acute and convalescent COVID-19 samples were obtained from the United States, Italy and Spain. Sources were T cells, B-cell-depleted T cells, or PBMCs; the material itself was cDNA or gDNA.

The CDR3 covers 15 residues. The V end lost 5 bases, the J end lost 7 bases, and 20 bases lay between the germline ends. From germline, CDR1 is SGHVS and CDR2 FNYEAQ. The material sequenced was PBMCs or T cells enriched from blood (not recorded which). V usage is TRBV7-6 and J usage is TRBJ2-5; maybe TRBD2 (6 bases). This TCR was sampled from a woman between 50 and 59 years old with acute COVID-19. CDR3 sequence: CASSPATSTVGTQYF. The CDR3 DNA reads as TGTGCCAGCAGCCCCGCGACTAGTACGGTTGGGACCCAGTACTTC.